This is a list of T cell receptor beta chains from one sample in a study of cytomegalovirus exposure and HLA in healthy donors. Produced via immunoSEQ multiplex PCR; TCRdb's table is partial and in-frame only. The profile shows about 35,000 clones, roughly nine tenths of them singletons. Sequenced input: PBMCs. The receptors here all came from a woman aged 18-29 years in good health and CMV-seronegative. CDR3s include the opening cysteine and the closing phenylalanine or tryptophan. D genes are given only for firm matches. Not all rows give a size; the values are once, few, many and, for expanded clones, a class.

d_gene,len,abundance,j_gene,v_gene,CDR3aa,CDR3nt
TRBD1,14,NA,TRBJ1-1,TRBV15,CATSRSPGGTEAFF,TGTGCCACCAGCAGATCACCAGGGGGCACTGAAGCTTTCTTT
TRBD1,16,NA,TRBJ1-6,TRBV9,CASSPIPDRGNSPLHF,TGTGCCAGCAGCCCGATCCCGGACAGGGGAAATTCACCCCTCCACTTT
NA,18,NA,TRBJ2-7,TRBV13,CASSERGRGSATSYEQYF,TGTGCCAGCAGCGAAAGGGGTCGCGGATCGGCTACCTCCTACGAGCAGTACTTC
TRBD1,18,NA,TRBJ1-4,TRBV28,CASRSKGTVGTGSEKLFF,TGTGCCAGCAGAAGTAAGGGAACGGTGGGGACAGGGTCTGAAAAACTGTTTTTT
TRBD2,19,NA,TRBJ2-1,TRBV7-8,CASSLVGTSGRGYYNEQFF,TGTGCCAGCAGCTTAGTTGGCACTAGCGGGAGAGGTTACTACAATGAGCAGTTCTTC
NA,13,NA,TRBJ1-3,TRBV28,CASKDSSGNTIYF,TGTGCCAGCAAGGACAGCTCTGGAAACACCATATATTTT
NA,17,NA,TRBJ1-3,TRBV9,CASSGGWADGSGNTIYF,TGTGCCAGCAGCGGCGGGTGGGCTGACGGATCTGGAAACACCATATATTTT
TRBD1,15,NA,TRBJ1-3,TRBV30,CAWSGDRGIGNTIYF,TGTGCCTGGAGCGGGGACAGGGGGATAGGAAACACCATATATTTT
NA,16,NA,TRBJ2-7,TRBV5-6,CASSLLGGLSSYEQYF,TGTGCCAGCAGCTTGTTGGGGGGGCTGAGCTCCTACGAGCAGTACTTC
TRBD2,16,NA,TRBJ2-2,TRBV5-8,CASSFSGRASTGELFF,TGTGCCAGCAGCTTTTCCGGGAGGGCCAGCACCGGGGAGCTGTTTTTT
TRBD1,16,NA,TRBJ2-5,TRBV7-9,CASSLGGRGRVETQYF,TGTGCCAGCAGCTTGGGCGGAAGGGGGCGCGTGGAGACCCAGTACTTC
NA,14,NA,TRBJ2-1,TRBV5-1,CASSDRSSYNEQFF,TGCGCCAGCAGCGACAGGAGCTCCTACAATGAGCAGTTCTTC
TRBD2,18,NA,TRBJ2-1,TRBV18,CASSPTGASGRTLNEQFF,TGTGCCAGCTCACCGACCGGGGCTAGCGGGAGAACCCTCAATGAGCAGTTCTTC
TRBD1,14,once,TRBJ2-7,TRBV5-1,CASSWGQGSYEQYF,TGCGCCAGCAGCTGGGGACAGGGTTCCTACGAGCAGTACTTC
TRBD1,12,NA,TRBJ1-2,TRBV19,CASIGTDYGYTF,TGTGCCAGTATAGGGACAGACTATGGCTACACCTTC
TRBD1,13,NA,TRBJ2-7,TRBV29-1,CSGRTGSTYEQYF,TGCAGCGGCCGGACAGGGTCCACCTACGAGCAGTACTTC
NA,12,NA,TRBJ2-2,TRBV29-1,CSVAKPPGELFF,TGCAGCGTTGCGAAGCCTCCCGGGGAGCTGTTTTTT
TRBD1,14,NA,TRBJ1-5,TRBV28,CASTTGGLNQPQHF,TGTGCCAGCACGACAGGGGGTCTAAATCAGCCCCAGCATTTT
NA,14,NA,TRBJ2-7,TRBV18,CASSPLAGVYEQYF,TGTGCCAGCTCACCACTAGCAGGGGTATACGAGCAGTACTTC
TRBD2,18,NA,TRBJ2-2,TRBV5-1,CASSSQGLAGGGTGELFF,TGCGCCAGCAGCTCCCAGGGACTAGCGGGAGGAGGGACCGGGGAGCTGTTTTTT
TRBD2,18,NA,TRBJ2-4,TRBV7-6,CASSAHPTSLRAKNIQYF,TGTGCCAGCAGCGCACACCCGACTAGCTTGCGAGCCAAAAACATTCAGTACTTC
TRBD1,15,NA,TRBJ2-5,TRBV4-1,CASSQLGTGQETQYF,TGCGCCAGCAGCCAACTTGGGACAGGCCAAGAGACCCAGTACTTC
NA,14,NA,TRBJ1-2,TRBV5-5,CASSLAGSNYGYTF,TGTGCCAGCAGCTTGGCCGGGTCTAACTATGGCTACACCTTC
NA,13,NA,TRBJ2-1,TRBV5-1,CASSFKTGGDGVF,TGCGCCAGCAGCTTTAAAACAGGGGGGGATGGGGTCTTC
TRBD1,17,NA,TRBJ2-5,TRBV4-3,CASSQEGTGTRRETQYF,TGCGCCAGCAGCCAAGAGGGGACAGGGACGCGCCGAGAGACCCAGTACTTC
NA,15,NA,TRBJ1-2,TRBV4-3,CASSRTVDLDYGYTF,TGCGCCAGCAGCCGGACAGTTGATCTAGACTATGGCTACACCTTC
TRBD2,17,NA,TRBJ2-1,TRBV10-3,CAISERTSGDLNNEQFF,TGTGCCATCAGTGAGCGCACTAGCGGGGATCTTAACAATGAGCAGTTCTTC
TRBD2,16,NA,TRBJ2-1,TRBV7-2,CASSFTGGPSGNEQFF,TGTGCCAGCAGCTTTACGGGAGGGCCCAGCGGAAATGAGCAGTTCTTC
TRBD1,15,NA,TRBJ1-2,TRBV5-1,CASSFSGGVRDGYTF,TGCGCCAGCAGTTTCTCAGGGGGCGTTAGGGATGGCTACACCTTC
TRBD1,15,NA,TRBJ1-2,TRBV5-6,CASSRGQGLRHGYTF,TGTGCCAGCAGCCGGGGACAGGGTTTAAGACATGGCTACACCTTC
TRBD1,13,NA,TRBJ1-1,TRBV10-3,CAISPRQGYEAFF,TGTGCCATCAGCCCTAGACAGGGATATGAAGCTTTCTTT
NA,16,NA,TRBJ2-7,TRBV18,CASRRQARGGMDEQYF,TGTGCCAGCCGACGGCAAGCTCGGGGAGGAATGGACGAGCAGTACTTC
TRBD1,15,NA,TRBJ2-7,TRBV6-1,CASSLTQGEAYEQYF,TGTGCCAGCAGTTTAACACAGGGGGAGGCCTACGAGCAGTACTTC
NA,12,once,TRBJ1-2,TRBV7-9,CASSPSHYGYTF,TGTGCCAGCAGCCCTAGTCACTATGGCTACACCTTC
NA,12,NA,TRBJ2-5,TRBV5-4,CASSNDTETQYF,TGTGCCAGCAGCAACGACACCGAGACCCAGTACTTC
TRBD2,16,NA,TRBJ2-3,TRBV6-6,CASRNARGRITDTQYF,TGTGCCAGCAGAAACGCGCGGGGGAGAATAACAGATACGCAGTATTTT
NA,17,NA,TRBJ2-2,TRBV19,CASSIGRGAVDTGELFF,TGTGCCAGTAGTATAGGTCGGGGGGCGGTGGACACCGGGGAGCTGTTTTTT
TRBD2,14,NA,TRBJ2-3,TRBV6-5,CASKLAGAVDTQYF,TGTGCCAGCAAACTAGCGGGAGCGGTAGATACGCAGTATTTT
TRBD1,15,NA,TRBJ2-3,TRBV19,CASSTRQGGTDTQYF,TGTGCCAGTAGTACTAGACAGGGGGGCACAGATACGCAGTATTTT